The 14 T cell receptor beta chains listed next were all sequenced from one sample in a study of T cell changes during pregnancy in multiple sclerosis. The assay was immunoSEQ multiplex PCR, and TCRdb's table has in-frame clones only and misses some. The profile covers approximately 22,000 clones, with over 80% appearing a single time and 15% to 18% taken by the ten largest. Sequences were derived from CD8+ T cells from peripheral blood mononuclear cells, sampled in the first trimester of pregnancy. The receptors shown here come from a female donor in good health, enrolled as a control in a pregnancy study.

V is TRBV9 and J is TRBJ2-2; TRBD1 matches at 10 bases. The CDR3 runs 16 residues. CDR1 and CDR2 from the germline V gene are SGDLS and YYNGEE. Losses at the gene ends were 3 bases for V and 1 base for J; bases not matched to a gene: 3. As DNA, the CDR3 is TGTGCCAGCAGCGCGACAGGGGGCGGGAACACCGGGGAGCTGTTTTTT. Amino acid sequence: CASSATGGGNTGELFF.

V gene TRBV7-9 combines with J gene TRBJ2-5; perhaps TRBD2 as D (5 bases). The germline CDR1 and CDR2 sequences are SEHNR and FQNEAQ (reference sequence). The V and J ends lost 5 bases and 3 bases respectively, with 22 bases between them. The CDR3 covers 17 residues. The CDR3 bases are TGTGCCAGCAGCCGATTTTCCGGGATATTCGGGGAAGAGACCCAGTACTTC. Protein: CASSRFSGIFGEETQYF.

The chain combines TRBV2 with TRBJ1-6; no firm D call. Germline values: CDR1 SNHLY, CDR2 FYNNEI. Trimming stripped 6 bases from V and 5 bases from J, with 8 bases between. The CDR3 is 13 residues long. The DNA for the CDR3 is TGTGCCAGCAGACCCGGGGATAATTCACCCCTCCACTTT. Translating gives CASRPGDNSPLHF.

To note about this clone: The limits of the CDR3 on the DNA are not certain, so only TCRdb's listed CDR3 is given. V gene TRBV6-5 combines with J gene TRBJ1-5; the D call of TRBD1 is as the table states it, not checked on the DNA. A total of 16 residues make up the CDR3, ends included. Germline V gene data show CDR1 as MNHEY and CDR2 as SVGAGI. The CDR3 reads CASSSSPGTGDQPQHF.

The gene calls are TRBV7-6 and TRBJ2-1, with a tentative D call TRBD2 (6 bases). CDR3 length: 18 residues. The germline V and J ends were trimmed by 1 base and 8 bases, with 24 bases remaining between them. The germline gives CDR1 SGHVS, CDR2 FNYEAQ. The CDR3 sequence is CASSLERRALGRPHEQFF. The CDR3 DNA follows: TGTGCCAGCAGCTTAGAGCGAAGGGCCTTAGGGAGGCCCCATGAGCAGTTCTTC.

V is TRBV6-5 and J is TRBJ2-2; the D is unclear. CDR1 is MNHEY, CDR2 SVGAGI, per germline. V was cut by 6 bases and J by 6 bases, with 14 bases left in between. CDR3 length: 14 residues. The DNA of the CDR3 is TGTGCCAGCAGAGGAGTCCGGGTCGCCGGGGAGCTGTTTTTT. Its protein is CASRGVRVAGELFF.

The chain joins TRBV2 to TRBJ1-4, with D possibly matching TRBD1 (6 bases). This CDR3 spans 12 amino acids. CDR1 SNHLY and CDR2 FYNNEI come from the germline V gene. Trimming pared 3 bases from V and 10 bases from J, leaving 9 bases between. In DNA, the CDR3 is TGTGCCAGCAGTGATGTCAGGGGAAAACTGTTTTTT. Translated, it gives CASSDVRGKLFF.

The sample holds one count of this clone. The rearrangement uses TRBV6-5 and TRBJ1-6; D remains ambiguous. V was cut by 2 bases and J by 8 bases, with 10 bases left in between. CDR1 and CDR2 from the germline V gene are MNHEY and SVGAGI. The length of the CDR3 is 14 residues. CDR3 sequence reads: CASSYEPGDSPLHF. CDR3 sequence (DNA): TGTGCCAGCAGTTACGAGCCAGGTGATTCACCCCTCCACTTT.

This clone was seen once. This rearrangement joins TRBV14 to TRBJ2-7; TRBD2 matches 15 bases. The V gene's germline CDR1 is SGHDN and CDR2 FVKESK. V lost 3 bases to trimming and J lost 2 bases; unmatched junction nucleotides: 11. This CDR3 is 19 amino acids long. CDR3 region: CASSHSGLAGGPVPYEQYF. CDR3 sequence (DNA): TGTGCCAGCAGCCATTCAGGACTAGCGGGGGGGCCAGTCCCCTACGAGCAGTACTTC.

The chain combines TRBV7-3 with TRBJ2-1, with D possibly TRBD2 on 5 matching bases. The CDR3 extends over 18 amino acids. The V end was cut by 5 bases, the J end by 3 bases, with 23 bases between. The germline CDR1 and CDR2 sequences are SGHTA and FQGTGA. Here the CDR3 DNA reads TGTGCCAGCAGCCCCGGTGGACTCAATTTTCCGGTCTACAATGAGCAGTTCTTC. It is translated as CASSPGGLNFPVYNEQFF.

J is TRBJ1-2 and V is TRBV6-1, with 7 bases matching TRBD1. V dropped 6 bases and J dropped 2; count of bases not matched to a gene: 6. Germline V gene lookup returns CDR1 MNHNS and CDR2 SASEGT. The CDR3 sequence is 14 residues long. The CDR3 spells CASRLQGLNYGYTF. The CDR3 DNA reads as TGTGCCAGCAGGTTACAGGGGTTGAACTATGGCTACACCTTC.

This clone was seen a single time. The chain is built from TRBV27 and TRBJ2-1; D unresolved. The CDR3 extends over 14 amino acids. Germline V lookup: CDR1 MNHEY, CDR2 SMNVEV (reference sequence). The V end was cut by 6 bases, the J end by 9 bases, with 18 bases between. CDR3 nucleotides: TGTGCCAGCAGCCCGCTAGATGAGTTCGGTGAGCAGTTCTTC. It yields the protein CASSPLDEFGEQFF.

V gene TRBV4-3 combines with J gene TRBJ2-7; D is perhaps TRBD1 (6 bases). CDR1 and CDR2 from the germline V gene are LGHNA and YSLEER. CDR3 length: 14 amino acids. With 6 bases removed from V and 6 bases from J, the gap between germline ends came to 18 bases. The CDR3 DNA reads as TGCGCCAGCAGGAAAGGGACACCTCCCAGCGAGCAGTACTTC. Protein sequence: CASRKGTPPSEQYF.

By share of the sample, this clone is medium-sized (0.01 to 0.1%). The V gene is TRBV4-2, the J gene TRBJ2-1, with D hard to call. Trimming left V 0 bases short and J 4 bases short, with 13 bases between. This CDR3 has 16 amino acids. The germline V gene encodes CDR1 LGHNA and CDR2 YNFKEQ. CDR3: CASSQEAPGQYNEQFF. As DNA, the CDR3 is TGTGCCAGCAGCCAAGAGGCACCTGGCCAATACAATGAGCAGTTCTTC.